This section outlines one T cell receptor (beta chain) sequence together with its context. Its antigen is not identified. These data originate in a study of long-term antiretroviral therapy in people with HIV. Germline CDR1 SGHDT, CDR2 YYEEEE. CDR3 length equals 14 residues. The ends were cut back, 4 bases at V and 5 bases at J, with 14 bases in the middle. Survey level was the resolution at which the v3.0 immunoSEQ assay ran. Profiled with immunoSEQ multiplex PCR; TCRdb holds only in-frame clones, not every one. Counted here are tens of thousands of clones, approximately 83% occurring once; the ten biggest clones make up 3% to 4.5%. Study results and caveats: For ART adherence, viral resistance and therapy changes, no data were available. Subsequent to ART, diversity was augmented yet persisted below that of transplant donor controls.

The sample consisted of unsorted PBMCs, taken 0.8 years before starting antiretroviral therapy. The chain employs TRBV5-6 and TRBJ2-3, with D perhaps matching TRBD2 (6 bases). This TCR came from a man aged 18 to 29 with HIV. The CDR3 sequence is CASSTGTFRDTQYF. CDR3 coding DNA: TGTGCCAGCAGCACCGGGACTTTCAGAGATACGCAGTATTTT.